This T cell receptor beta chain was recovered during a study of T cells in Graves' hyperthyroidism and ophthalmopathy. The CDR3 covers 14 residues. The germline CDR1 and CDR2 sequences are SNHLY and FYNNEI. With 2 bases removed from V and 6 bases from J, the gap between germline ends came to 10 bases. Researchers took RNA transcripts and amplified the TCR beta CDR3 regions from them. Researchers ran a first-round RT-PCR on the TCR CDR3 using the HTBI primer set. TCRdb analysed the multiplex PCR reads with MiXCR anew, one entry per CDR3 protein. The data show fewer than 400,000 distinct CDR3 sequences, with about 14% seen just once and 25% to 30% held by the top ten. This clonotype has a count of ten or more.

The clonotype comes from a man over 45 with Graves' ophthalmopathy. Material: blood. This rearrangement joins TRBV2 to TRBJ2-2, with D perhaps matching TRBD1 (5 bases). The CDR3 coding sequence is TGTGCCAGCAGTGAAAGGCAGGGTCCCGGGGAGCTGTTTTTT. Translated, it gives CASSERQGPGELFF. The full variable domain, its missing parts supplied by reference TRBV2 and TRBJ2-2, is EPEVTQTPSHQVTQMGQEVILRCVPISNHLYFYWYRQILGQKVEFLVSFYNNEISEKSEIFDDQFSVERPDGSNFTLKIRSTKLEDSAMYFCASSERQGPGELFFGEGSRLTVL.